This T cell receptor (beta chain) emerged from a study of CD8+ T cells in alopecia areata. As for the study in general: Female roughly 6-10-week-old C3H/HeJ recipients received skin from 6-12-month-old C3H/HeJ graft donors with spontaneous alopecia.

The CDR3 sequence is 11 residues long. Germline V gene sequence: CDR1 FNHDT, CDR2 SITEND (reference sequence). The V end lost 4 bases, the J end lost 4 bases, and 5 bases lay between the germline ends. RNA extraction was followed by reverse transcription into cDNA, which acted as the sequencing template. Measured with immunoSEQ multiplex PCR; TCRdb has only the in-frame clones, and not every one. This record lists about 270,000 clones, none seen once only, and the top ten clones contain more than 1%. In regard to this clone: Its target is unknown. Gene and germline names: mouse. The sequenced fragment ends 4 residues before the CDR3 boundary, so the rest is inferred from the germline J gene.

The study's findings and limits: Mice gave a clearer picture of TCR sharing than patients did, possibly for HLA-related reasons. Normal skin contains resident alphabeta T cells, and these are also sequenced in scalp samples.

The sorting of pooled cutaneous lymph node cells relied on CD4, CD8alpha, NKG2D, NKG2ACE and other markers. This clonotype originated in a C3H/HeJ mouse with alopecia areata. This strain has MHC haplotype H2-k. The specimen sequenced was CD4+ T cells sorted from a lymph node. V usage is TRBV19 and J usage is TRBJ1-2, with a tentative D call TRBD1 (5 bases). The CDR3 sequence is CASSQGSDYTF. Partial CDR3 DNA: TGTGCCAGCAGTCAGGGCTCC. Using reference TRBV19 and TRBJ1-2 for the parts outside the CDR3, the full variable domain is GGIITQTPKFLIGQEGQKLTLKCQQNFNHDTMYWYRQDSGKGLRLIYYSITENDLQKGDLSEGYDASREKKSSFSLTVTSAQKNEMAVFLCASSQGSDYTFGSGTRLLVI.